These 8 T cell receptor beta chains were sequenced from one sample in a study of blood T cell repertoires in COVID-19. Repertoires were generated with immunoSEQ multiplex PCR, while TCRdb's copy carries only in-frame clones and drops some. The table lists roughly 75,000 clones, 70% to 90% of them singletons, with under 6.5% in the top ten. Source material: peripheral blood. The receptors here all came from a man older than 75 with COVID-19, enrolled during active disease.

This clone turned up a few times. The rearrangement links TRBV27 to TRBJ1-2, with a weak D call TRBD1 (5 bases). The length of the CDR3 is 13 residues. Trimming stripped 3 bases from V and 3 bases from J, with 8 bases between. CDR1 is MNHEY and CDR2 is SMNVEV in the germline V gene (reference sequence). This CDR3 reads CASSFDRDYGYTF. CDR3 coding DNA: TGTGCCAGCAGTTTCGACAGAGACTATGGCTACACCTTC.

The count of this clone is one. This chain connects TRBV5-4 to TRBJ2-5; 10 bases agree with TRBD1. There are 15 residues in the CDR3. Germline CDR1 SGHNT, CDR2 YYREEE (reference sequence). V dropped 3 bases and J dropped 3; count of bases not matched to a gene: 5. The CDR3 nucleotides are TGTGCCAGCAGCTGGACTGGGACAGGGGAAGAGACCCAGTACTTC. It is translated as CASSWTGTGEETQYF.

This chain uses TRBV3-1 (or the pseudogene TRBV3-2) with TRBJ1-1; D is ambiguous. The V end was cut by 1 base, the J end by 1 base, with 10 bases between. The germline gives CDR1 LGHDT, CDR2 YNNKEL (reference sequence). The CDR3 covers 15 residues. CDR3 DNA: TGTGCCAGCAGCCAAGTATGGGCCCAGAACACTGAAGCTTTCTTT. Encoded protein: CASSQVWAQNTEAFF.

The gene calls are TRBV6-5 and TRBJ2-7; D might be TRBD1 (6 bases). The CDR3 runs to 14 residues. V was pared by 7 bases and J by 0 bases, with 13 bases between. CDR1 MNHEY and CDR2 SVGAGI come from the germline V gene. The CDR3 DNA reads as TGTGCCAGCACTAAGGACAGCACCTCCTACGAGCAGTACTTC. Amino acids: CASTKDSTSYEQYF.

The chain recombines TRBV6-2 or TRBV6-3 with TRBJ2-7, with a tentative D call TRBD1 (6 bases). CDR3 size: 16 residues. Germline values: CDR1 MNHEY, CDR2 SVGEGT. The V and J ends lost 6 bases and 5 bases respectively, with 23 bases between them. The CDR3 spells CASSPLGANRDHEQYF. Written as DNA, the CDR3 is TGTGCCAGCAGCCCTTTAGGAGCTAACAGGGACCACGAGCAGTACTTC.

V and J are TRBV5-8 and TRBJ1-1; 8 bases fit TRBD1. V gave up 3 bases and J gave up 0 bases; unmatched junction bases: 7. Germline-derived CDR1 and CDR2 are SGHTS and YDEGEE. The CDR3 loop spans 16 amino acids. CDR3 nucleotide sequence: TGTGCCAGCAGCTCCGGACAGGGCCTCATGAACACTGAAGCTTTCTTT. Residues: CASSSGQGLMNTEAFF.

This clone appeared once. The chain is built from TRBV12-3 or TRBV12-4 and TRBJ2-2; TRBD1 might be the D (5 bases). This CDR3 region has 12 residues. Trimming removed 1 base at V and 8 bases at J, with 5 bases between. For the CDR3, the DNA is TGTGCCAGCAGTTTAGACAGGGGGGAGCTGTTTTTT. Translated, it gives CASSLDRGELFF.

The chain couples TRBV7-9 to TRBJ2-2; TRBD1 or TRBD2 may be the D gene (5 bases each). V shed 9 bases and J shed 1 base, with 12 bases lying between them. This CDR3 region has 14 residues. Germline CDR1 reads SEHNR; CDR2 reads FQNEAQ (reference sequence). CDR3 in DNA: TGTGCCAGGACCGGGGCAGGGAACACCGGGGAGCTGTTTTTT. This gives the protein CARTGAGNTGELFF.